This T cell receptor (beta chain) emerged from a study of molecular identifiers for immune sequencing clone quantification. The table lists this clonotype with many counts. The CDR3 sequence is 16 residues long. V lost 1 base to trimming and J lost 4 bases, with 14 bases between them. Germline lookup yields CDR1 SGHVS and CDR2 FQNEAQ. TCRdb re-called the PCR reads through MiXCR, storing one row per CDR3 protein. Here the sample spans roughly 320,000 distinct CDR3 sequences, 20% to 25% being singletons. Sequencing was done on a sample of naive CD8+ T cells from blood, with Jurkat cell RNA spiked in. Subset indicated: FACS-sorted CD8+CD4-CCR7+CD45RA+ naive T cells. The chain carries TRBV7-8 and TRBJ1-5; perhaps TRBD1 as D (6 bases). This TCR was recovered from a human donor in good health. Some libraries in this study had Jurkat cell RNA spiked in. CDR3 DNA sequence: TGTGCCAGCAGCTTAGATCGGGGGCTGGAAAATCAGCCCCAGCATTTT. Translating it yields CASSLDRGLENQPQHF.